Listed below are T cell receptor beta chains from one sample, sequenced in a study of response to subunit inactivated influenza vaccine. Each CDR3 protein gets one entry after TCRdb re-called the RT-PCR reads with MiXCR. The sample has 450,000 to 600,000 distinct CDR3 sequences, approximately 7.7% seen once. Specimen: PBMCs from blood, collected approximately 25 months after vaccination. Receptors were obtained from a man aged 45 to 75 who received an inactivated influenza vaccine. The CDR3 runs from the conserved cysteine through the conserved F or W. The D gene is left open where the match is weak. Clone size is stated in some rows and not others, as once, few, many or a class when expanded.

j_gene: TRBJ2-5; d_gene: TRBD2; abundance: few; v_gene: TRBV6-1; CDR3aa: CASRGLAGGGETQYF; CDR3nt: TGTGCCAGCAGAGGACTAGCGGGGGGAGGAGAGACCCAGTACTTC
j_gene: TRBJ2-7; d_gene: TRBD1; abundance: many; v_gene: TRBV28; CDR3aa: CASSFVTGQGTGSYEQYF; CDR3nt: TGTGCCAGCAGTTTTGTTACGGGACAGGGTACTGGCTCCTACGAGCAGTACTTC
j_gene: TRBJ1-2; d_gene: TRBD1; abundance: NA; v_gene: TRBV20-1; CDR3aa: CSASPSPTDREGYTF; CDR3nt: TGCAGTGCTAGCCCTAGCCCGACTGACAGGGAAGGCTACACCTTC
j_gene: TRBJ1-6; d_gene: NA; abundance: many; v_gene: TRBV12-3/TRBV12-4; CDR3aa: CASRKDSSYSPLHF; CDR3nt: TGTGCCAGCAGGAAGGACAGCAGTTATTCACCCCTCCACTTT
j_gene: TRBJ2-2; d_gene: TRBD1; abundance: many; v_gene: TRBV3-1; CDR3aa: CASSRGQGIPGELFF; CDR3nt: TGTGCCAGCAGCCGAGGACAGGGTATCCCCGGGGAGCTGTTTTTT
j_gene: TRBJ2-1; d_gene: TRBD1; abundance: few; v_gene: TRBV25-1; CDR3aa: CASSDLQGAGNEQFF; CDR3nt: TGTGCCAGCAGTGACCTACAGGGGGCGGGGAATGAGCAGTTCTTC
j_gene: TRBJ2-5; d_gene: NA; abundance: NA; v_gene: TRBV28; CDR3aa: CASSFPLQGYLETQYF; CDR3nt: TGTGCCAGCAGTTTCCCGCTACAGGGTTACCTAGAGACCCAGTACTTC
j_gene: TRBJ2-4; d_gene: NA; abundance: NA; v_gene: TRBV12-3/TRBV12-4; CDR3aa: CACSLWGAKNIQYF; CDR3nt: TGTGCCTGCAGTTTGTGGGGGGCCAAAAACATTCAGTACTTC
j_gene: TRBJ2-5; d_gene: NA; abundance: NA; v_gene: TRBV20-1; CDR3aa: CSARDPGSRETQYF; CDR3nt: TGCAGTGCTAGAGACCCAGGCAGCCGGGAGACCCAGTACTTC
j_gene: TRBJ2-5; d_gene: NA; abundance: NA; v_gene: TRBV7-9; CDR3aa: CASSLMGNLQETQYF; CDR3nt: TGTGCCAGCAGCTTAATGGGGAACTTACAAGAGACCCAGTACTTC
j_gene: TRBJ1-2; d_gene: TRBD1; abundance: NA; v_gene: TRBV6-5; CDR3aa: CASSSGTAGVPYGYTF; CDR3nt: TGTGCCAGCAGTTCGGGGACAGCAGGGGTCCCTTACGGCTACACCTTC
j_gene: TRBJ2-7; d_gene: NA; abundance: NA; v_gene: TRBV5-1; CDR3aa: CASSWSGTGSREQYF; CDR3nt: TGCGCCAGCAGCTGGTCCGGGACTGGCTCGAGGGAGCAGTACTTC
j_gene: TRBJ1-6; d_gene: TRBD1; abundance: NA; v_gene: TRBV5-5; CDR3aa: CASSSGTGSSPLHF; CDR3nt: TGTGCCAGCAGTTCCGGGACAGGGAGTTCACCCCTCCACTTT
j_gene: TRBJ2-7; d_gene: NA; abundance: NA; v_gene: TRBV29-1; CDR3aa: CSVVSGETYEQYF; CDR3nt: TGCAGCGTTGTTAGCGGAGAGACCTACGAGCAGTACTTC
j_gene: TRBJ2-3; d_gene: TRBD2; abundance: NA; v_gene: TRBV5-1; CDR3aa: CASSFGGRAYTDTQYF; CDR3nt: TGCGCCAGCAGCTTTGGAGGGAGGGCCTACACAGATACGCAGTATTTT
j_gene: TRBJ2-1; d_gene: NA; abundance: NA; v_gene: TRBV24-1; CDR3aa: CATSDRQAGLNEQFF; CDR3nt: TGTGCCACCAGTGATCGGCAAGCTGGATTGAATGAGCAGTTCTTC
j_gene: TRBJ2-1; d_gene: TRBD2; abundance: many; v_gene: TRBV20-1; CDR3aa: CSAWGGSGGLSNEQFF; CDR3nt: TGCAGTGCTTGGGGGGGGAGCGGGGGGCTCTCCAATGAGCAGTTCTTC
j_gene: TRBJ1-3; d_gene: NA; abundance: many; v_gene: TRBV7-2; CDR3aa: CASSSSSGNTIYF; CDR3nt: TGTGCCAGCAGCTCCTCCTCTGGAAACACCATATATTTT
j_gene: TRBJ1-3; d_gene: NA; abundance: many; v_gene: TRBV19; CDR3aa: CASSPTLGTLSGNTIYF; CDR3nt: TGTGCCAGTAGTCCCACCCTGGGGACTCTCTCTGGAAACACCATATATTTT
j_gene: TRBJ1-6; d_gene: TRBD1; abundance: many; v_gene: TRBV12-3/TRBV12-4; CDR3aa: CASSLYPYRGQSYNSPLHF; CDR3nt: TGTGCCAGCAGTTTATATCCGTACAGGGGGCAATCCTATAATTCACCCCTCCACTTT
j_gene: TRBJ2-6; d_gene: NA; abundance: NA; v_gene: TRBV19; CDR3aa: CASSKTTGSGANVLTF; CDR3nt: TGTGCCAGTAGTAAGACGACAGGCTCTGGGGCCAACGTCCTGACTTTC
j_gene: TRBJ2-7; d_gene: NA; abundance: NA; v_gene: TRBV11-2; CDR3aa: CASSLTSSGSYEQYF; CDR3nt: TGTGCCAGCAGCTTAACGAGTAGCGGCTCCTACGAGCAGTACTTC
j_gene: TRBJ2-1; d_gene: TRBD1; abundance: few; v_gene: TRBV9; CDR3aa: CASSGPRTGVEQFF; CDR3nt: TGTGCCAGCAGCGGACCGCGGACAGGGGTTGAGCAGTTCTTC
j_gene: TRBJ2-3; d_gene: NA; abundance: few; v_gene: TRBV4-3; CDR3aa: CASSQDGFGHTDTQYF; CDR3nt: TGCGCCAGCAGCCAAGATGGATTCGGCCACACAGATACGCAGTATTTT
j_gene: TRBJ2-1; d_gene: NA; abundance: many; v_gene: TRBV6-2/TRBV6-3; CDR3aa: CASTRQGFRLFF; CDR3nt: TGTGCCAGCACCCGCCAGGGTTTTAGGCTGTTCTTC
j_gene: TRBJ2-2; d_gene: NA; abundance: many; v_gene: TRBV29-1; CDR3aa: CSGGGTGELFF; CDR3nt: TGCAGCGGCGGCGGGACCGGGGAGCTGTTTTTT
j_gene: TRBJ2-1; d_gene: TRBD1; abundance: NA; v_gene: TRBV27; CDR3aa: CASSLLLSQGWGEQFF; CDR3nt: TGTGCCAGCAGTTTACTCCTATCACAGGGGTGGGGTGAGCAGTTCTTC
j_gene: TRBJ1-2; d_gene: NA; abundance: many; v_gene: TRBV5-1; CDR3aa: CASSLRTDYGYTF; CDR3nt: TGTGCCAGCAGCTTAAGGACAGACTATGGCTACACCTTC
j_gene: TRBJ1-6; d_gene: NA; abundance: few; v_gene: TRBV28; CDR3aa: CASTGTMNSPLHF; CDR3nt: TGTGCCAGCACGGGCACAATGAATTCACCCCTCCACTTT
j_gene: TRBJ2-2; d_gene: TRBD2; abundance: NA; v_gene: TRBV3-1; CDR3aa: CASSQGSWLAENTGELFF; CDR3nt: TGTGCCAGCAGCCAAGGGTCCTGGCTAGCGGAGAACACCGGGGAGCTGTTTTTT
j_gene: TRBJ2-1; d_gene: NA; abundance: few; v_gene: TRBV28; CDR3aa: CATPPHSHRAPAAYNEQFF; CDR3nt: TGTGCCACCCCTCCTCATTCCCACCGGGCCCCTGCGGCCTACAATGAGCAGTTCTTC
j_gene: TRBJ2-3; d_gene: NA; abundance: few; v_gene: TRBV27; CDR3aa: CASSPERSGPFSDTQYF; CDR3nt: TGTGCCAGCAGCCCGGAAAGATCGGGCCCTTTTTCAGATACGCAGTATTTT